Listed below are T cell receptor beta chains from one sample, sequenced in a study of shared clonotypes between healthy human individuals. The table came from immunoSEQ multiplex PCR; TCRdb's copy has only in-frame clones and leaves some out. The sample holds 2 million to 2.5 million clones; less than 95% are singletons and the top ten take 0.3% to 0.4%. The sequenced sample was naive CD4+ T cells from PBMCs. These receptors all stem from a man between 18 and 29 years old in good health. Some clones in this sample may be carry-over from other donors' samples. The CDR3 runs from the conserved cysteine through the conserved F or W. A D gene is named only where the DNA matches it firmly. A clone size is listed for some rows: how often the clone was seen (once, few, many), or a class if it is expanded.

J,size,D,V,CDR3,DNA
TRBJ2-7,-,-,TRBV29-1,CSVVGGRWKEQYF,TGCAGCGTTGTCGGGGGGCGCTGGAAAGAGCAGTACTTC
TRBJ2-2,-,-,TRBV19,CASSIRQTTGELFF,TGTGCCAGTAGTATAAGACAGACTACCGGGGAGCTGTTTTTT
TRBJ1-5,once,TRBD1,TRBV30,CAWSAATGGHQPQHF,TGTGCCTGGAGTGCCGCTACAGGGGGACATCAGCCCCAGCATTTT
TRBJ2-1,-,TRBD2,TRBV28,CASSPAGGKYNEQFF,TGTGCCAGCAGTCCAGCGGGAGGGAAGTACAATGAGCAGTTCTTC
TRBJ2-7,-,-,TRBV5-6,CASSSVTEQYF,TGTGCCAGCAGCTCAGTCACCGAGCAGTACTTC
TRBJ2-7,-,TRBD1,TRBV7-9,CASSSLTGAITLSSYEQYF,TGTGCCAGCAGCTCCCTGACAGGGGCGATCACCCTTAGCTCCTACGAGCAGTACTTC
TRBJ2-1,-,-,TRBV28,CASSLPEGGAGSYNEQFF,TGTGCCAGCAGTCTCCCAGAGGGCGGGGCCGGGTCCTACAATGAGCAGTTCTTC
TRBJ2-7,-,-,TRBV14,CASSQDWGPQREQYF,TGTGCCAGCAGCCAAGATTGGGGCCCCCAGCGGGAGCAGTACTTC
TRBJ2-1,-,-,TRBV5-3,CARSPADKGRPNNEQFF,TGTGCCAGAAGCCCGGCCGACAAGGGGCGACCAAACAATGAGCAGTTCTTC
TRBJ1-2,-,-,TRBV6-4,CASSVGRGYGYTF,TGTGCCAGCAGTGTTGGCAGGGGCTATGGCTACACCTTC
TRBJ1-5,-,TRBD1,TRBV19,CASRTGTVLNQPQHF,TGTGCCAGCCGTACCGGGACAGTACTCAATCAGCCCCAGCATTTT
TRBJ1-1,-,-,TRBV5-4,CASTNGPYTEAFF,TGTGCCAGCACAAACGGGCCGTACACTGAAGCTTTCTTT
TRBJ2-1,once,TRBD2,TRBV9,CASSILSGSSYNEQFF,TGTGCCAGCAGCATCCTTAGCGGGAGCTCCTACAATGAGCAGTTCTTC
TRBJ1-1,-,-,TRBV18,CASSPLHTGTEAFF,TGTGCCAGCTCACCTTTACATACTGGCACTGAAGCTTTCTTT
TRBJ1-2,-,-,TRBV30,CAWSEGRGLSYGYTF,TGTGCCTGGAGCGAGGGGAGGGGGTTAAGCTATGGCTACACCTTC
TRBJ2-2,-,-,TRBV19,CASVDGGLSHGLFF,TGTGCCAGTGTCGACGGGGGGCTCTCCCACGGACTGTTTTTT
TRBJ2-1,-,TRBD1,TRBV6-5,CASSYWGTGRRNEQFF,TGTGCCAGCAGTTACTGGGGGACAGGGAGGCGCAATGAGCAGTTCTTC
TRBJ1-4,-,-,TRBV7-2,CASSTGTPGEKLFF,TGTGCCAGCAGCACCGGGACGCCGGGTGAAAAACTGTTTTTT
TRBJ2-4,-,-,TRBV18,CASSPIGGALNIQYF,TGTGCCAGCTCACCGATAGGTGGGGCCCTTAACATTCAGTACTTC
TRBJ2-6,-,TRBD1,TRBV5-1,CASSIVPGQGESGANVLTF,TGCGCCAGCAGCATCGTCCCGGGACAGGGGGAATCTGGGGCCAACGTCCTGACTTTC
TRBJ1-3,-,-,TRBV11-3,CASSLGAGSGNTIYF,TGTGCCAGCAGCTTAGGAGCAGGGTCTGGAAACACCATATATTTT
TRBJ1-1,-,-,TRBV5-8,CASSSPERHPTEAFF,TGTGCCAGCAGCTCCCCGGAGAGACACCCCACTGAAGCTTTCTTT
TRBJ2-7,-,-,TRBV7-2,CASSLDPYEQYF,TGTGCCAGCAGCTTAGATCCGTACGAGCAGTACTTC
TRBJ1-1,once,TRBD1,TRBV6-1,CASGTGGTNTEAFF,TGTGCCAGCGGGACAGGGGGCACGAACACTGAAGCTTTCTTT
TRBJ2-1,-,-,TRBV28,CATTPRFPGDEQFF,TGTGCCACCACCCCTCGATTCCCCGGGGATGAGCAGTTCTTC
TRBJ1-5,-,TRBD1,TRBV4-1,CASSRSRDRAQPQHF,TGCGCCAGCAGCCGGTCCCGGGACAGGGCTCAGCCCCAGCATTTT
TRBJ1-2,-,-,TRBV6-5,CASSYVGRGNYGYTF,TGTGCCAGCAGTTATGTGGGCCGGGGTAACTATGGCTACACCTTC
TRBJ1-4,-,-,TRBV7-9,CASSSTNEKLFF,TGTGCCAGCAGCTCAACTAATGAAAAACTGTTTTTT
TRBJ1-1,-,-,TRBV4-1,CASSLEPPGLGTEAFF,TGCGCCAGCAGCCTTGAACCCCCGGGCCTGGGAACTGAAGCTTTCTTT